What follows are 5 T cell receptor beta chains derived from one specimen sequenced in a study of cytomegalovirus exposure and HLA in healthy donors. The PCR ran on 60 Vbeta and 13 Jbeta primers. Method: immunoSEQ multiplex PCR; TCRdb's copy keeps in-frame clones and lacks some. The data hold approximately 110,000 clones, with roughly 80% observed a single time. Sequenced material: PBMCs. Receptors originate from a female donor in good health and CMV-seropositive.

The chain uses TRBV6-4 and TRBJ2-3, with TRBD2 identical over 8 bases. This CDR3 comprises 15 residues. Per the germline V gene, CDR1 is MRHNA and CDR2 is SNTAGT. J gave up 3 bases and V 3 bases, and 5 bases lay outside the gene matches. The CDR3 sequence is CASSESSGSTDTQYF. In nucleotides, the CDR3 is TGTGCCAGCAGTGAATCCAGCGGGAGTACAGATACGCAGTATTTT.

J is TRBJ2-5 and V is TRBV6-1, with 9 bases matching TRBD1. CDR3 length equals 14 residues. The germline CDR1 and CDR2 sequences are MNHNS and SASEGT. The V gene end was trimmed by 5 bases and the J gene end by 3 bases; junction bases not matched to a gene: 4. The CDR3 region is CASSTDRGKETQYF. CDR3 nucleotide sequence: TGTGCCAGCAGTACGGACAGGGGCAAAGAGACCCAGTACTTC.

The chain carries TRBV5-5 and TRBJ2-5, with D possibly matching TRBD2 (5 bases). The CDR3 loop spans 15 amino acids. Germline CDR1 reads SGHKS; CDR2 reads YYEKEE (reference sequence). The V end was cut by 3 bases, the J end by 3 bases, with 15 bases between. The CDR3 nucleotides read TGTGCCAGCAGCTCCTATCGGGGTACTAAAGAGACCCAGTACTTC. Protein sequence: CASSSYRGTKETQYF.

This chain links TRBV6-5 with TRBJ2-7; TRBD1 matches 7 bases. The CDR3 runs 14 residues. V gave up 6 bases and J gave up 7 bases; unmatched junction bases: 12. Per germline, CDR1 MNHEY and CDR2 SVGAGI. The CDR3 loop is CASSSGQKTREQYF. The CDR3 DNA is TGTGCCAGCAGCTCGGGACAGAAAACTAGGGAGCAGTACTTC.

J is TRBJ2-5 and V is TRBV7-3; possible D gene TRBD2, 5 bases. CDR1 is SGHTA, CDR2 FQGTGA, per germline. V lost 0 bases to trimming and J lost 7 bases, with 9 bases between them. The CDR3 contains 13 residues. In nucleotides, the CDR3 is TGTGCCAGCAGCTTAACAGGAGGTGGGACCCAGTACTTC. Translation gives CASSLTGGGTQYF.